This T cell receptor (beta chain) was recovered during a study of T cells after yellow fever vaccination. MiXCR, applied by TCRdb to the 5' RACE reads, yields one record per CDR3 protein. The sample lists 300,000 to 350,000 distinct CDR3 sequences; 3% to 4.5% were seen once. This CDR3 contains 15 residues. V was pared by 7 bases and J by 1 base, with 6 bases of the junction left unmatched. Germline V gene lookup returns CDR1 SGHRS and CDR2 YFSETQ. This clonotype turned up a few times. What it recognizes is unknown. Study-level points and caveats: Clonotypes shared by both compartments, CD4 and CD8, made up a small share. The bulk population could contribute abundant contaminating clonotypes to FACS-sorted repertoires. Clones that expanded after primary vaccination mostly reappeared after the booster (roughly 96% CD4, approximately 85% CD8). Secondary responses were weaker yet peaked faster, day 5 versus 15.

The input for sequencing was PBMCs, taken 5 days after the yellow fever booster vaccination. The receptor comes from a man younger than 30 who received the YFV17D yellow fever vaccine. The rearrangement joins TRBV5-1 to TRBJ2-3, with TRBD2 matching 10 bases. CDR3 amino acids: CASAYLAGGTDTQYF. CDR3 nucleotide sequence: TGCGCCAGCGCCTACCTAGCGGGGGGCACAGATACGCAGTATTTT.